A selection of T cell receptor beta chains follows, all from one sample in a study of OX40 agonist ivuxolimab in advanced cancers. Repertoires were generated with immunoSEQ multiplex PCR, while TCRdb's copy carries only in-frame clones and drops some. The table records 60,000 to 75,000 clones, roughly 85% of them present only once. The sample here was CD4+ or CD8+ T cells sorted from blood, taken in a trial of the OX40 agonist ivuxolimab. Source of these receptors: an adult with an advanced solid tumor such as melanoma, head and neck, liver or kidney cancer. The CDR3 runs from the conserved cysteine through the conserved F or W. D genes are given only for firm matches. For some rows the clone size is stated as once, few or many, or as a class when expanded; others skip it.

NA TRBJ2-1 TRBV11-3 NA CASSLTSSYNEQFF TGTGCCAGCAGCTTAACTAGCTCCTACAATGAGCAGTTCTTC
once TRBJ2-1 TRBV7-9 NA CASSLNGAEQFF TGTGCCAGCAGCTTAAATGGGGCCGAGCAGTTCTTC
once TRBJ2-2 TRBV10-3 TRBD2 CAISEGGRDTGELFF TGTGCCATCAGTGAAGGCGGGAGGGACACCGGGGAGCTGTTTTTT
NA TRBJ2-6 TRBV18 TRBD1 CASSPGDRLIGANVLTF TGTGCCAGCTCACCCGGGGACAGGCTAATTGGGGCCAACGTCCTGACTTTC
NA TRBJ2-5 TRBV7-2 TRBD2 CASSLDAGGETQYF TGTGCCAGCAGCTTAGACGCCGGGGGGGAGACCCAGTACTTC
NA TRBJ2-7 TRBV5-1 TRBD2 CASSLERLAGGPGREQYF TGCGCCAGCAGCTTGGAAAGACTAGCGGGAGGGCCGGGGAGGGAGCAGTACTTC
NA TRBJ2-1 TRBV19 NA CASGRTEGSFGQFF TGTGCCAGCGGTCGAACAGAGGGGTCTTTCGGGCAGTTCTTC
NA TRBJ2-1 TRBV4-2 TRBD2 CASSQRGTSGRGEQFF TGTGCCAGCAGCCAACGCGGGACTAGCGGGAGAGGGGAGCAGTTCTTC
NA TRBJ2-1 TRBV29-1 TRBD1 CSVTGTGDWEQFF TGCAGCGTTACCGGGACAGGGGATTGGGAGCAGTTCTTC
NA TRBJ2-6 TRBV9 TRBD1 CASSVQPGTGSSGANVLTF TGTGCCAGCAGCGTACAGCCCGGGACAGGGTCCTCTGGGGCCAACGTCCTGACTTTC
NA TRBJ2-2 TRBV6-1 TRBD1 CASSRDRNTGELFF TGTGCCAGCAGCCGGGACAGGAACACCGGGGAGCTGTTTTTT
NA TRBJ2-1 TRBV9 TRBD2 CASSARSGGAPNEQFF TGTGCCAGCAGCGCCCGCAGCGGGGGGGCCCCCAATGAGCAGTTCTTC
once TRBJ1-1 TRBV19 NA CASRSGAFSTEAFF TGTGCCAGTAGGTCAGGAGCCTTTAGCACTGAAGCTTTCTTT
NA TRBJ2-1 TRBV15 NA CATSRDRENEQFF TGTGCCACCAGCAGGGACCGCGAAAATGAGCAGTTCTTC
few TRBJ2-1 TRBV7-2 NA CASSSQAGVSYNEQFF TGTGCCAGCAGCTCCCAAGCAGGGGTGTCCTACAATGAGCAGTTCTTC
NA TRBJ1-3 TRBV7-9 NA CASSLDRVSGNTIYF TGTGCCAGCAGCTTAGACAGGGTCTCTGGAAACACCATATATTTT
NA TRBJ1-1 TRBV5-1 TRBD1 CASTGQTNTEAFF TGCGCCAGCACGGGACAGACGAACACTGAAGCTTTCTTT
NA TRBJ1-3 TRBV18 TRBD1 CASSSRSFGTGFTGNTIYF TGTGCCAGCTCATCTCGATCTTTCGGGACAGGATTTACTGGAAACACCATATATTTT
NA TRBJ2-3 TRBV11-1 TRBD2 CASSLGSQRGTDTQYF TGTGCCAGCAGCTTAGGCTCTCAGCGGGGGACAGATACGCAGTATTTT
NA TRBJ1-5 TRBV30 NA CAWSVQGGQPQHF TGTGCCTGGAGTGTACAGGGAGGACAGCCCCAGCATTTT
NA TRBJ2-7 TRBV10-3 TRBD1 CAISPRDRGAYEQYF TGTGCCATCAGCCCCCGGGACAGGGGTGCCTACGAGCAGTACTTC
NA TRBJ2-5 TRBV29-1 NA CSVDAGIQETQYF TGCAGCGTTGATGCGGGGATCCAAGAGACCCAGTACTTC
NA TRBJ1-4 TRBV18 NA CASSPNSNEKLFF TGTGCCAGCTCACCAAACAGTAATGAAAAACTGTTTTTT
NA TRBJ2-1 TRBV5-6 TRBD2 CASSFLGGIGNEQFF TGTGCCAGCAGCTTTCTGGGGGGGATAGGTAATGAGCAGTTCTTC
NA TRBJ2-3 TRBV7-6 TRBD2 CASSLRLAGGAGSTQYF TGTGCCAGCAGCCTACGACTAGCGGGGGGGGCCGGGAGCACGCAGTATTTT
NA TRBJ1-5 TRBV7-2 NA CASSTRTGPQHF TGTGCCAGCAGCACAAGAACCGGGCCCCAGCATTTT
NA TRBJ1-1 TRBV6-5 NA CASSYGGQRGKTEAFF TGTGCCAGCAGTTACGGGGGGCAGAGGGGTAAGACTGAAGCTTTCTTT
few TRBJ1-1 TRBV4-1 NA CASSPNLLVNTEAFF TGCGCCAGCAGCCCAAATCTGTTAGTGAACACTGAAGCTTTCTTT
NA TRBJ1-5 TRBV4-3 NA CASSQGSNQPQHF TGCGCCAGCAGCCAAGGAAGCAATCAGCCCCAGCATTTT
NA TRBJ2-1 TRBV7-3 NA CASSLMGPDEQFF TGTGCCAGCAGCTTGATGGGTCCGGATGAGCAGTTCTTC
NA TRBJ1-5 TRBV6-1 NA CASSDRSENQPQHF TGTGCCAGCAGTGACCGATCAGAGAATCAGCCCCAGCATTTT
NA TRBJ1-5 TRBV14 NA CASSQRGDQPQHF TGTGCCAGCAGCCAAAGGGGAGATCAGCCCCAGCATTTT
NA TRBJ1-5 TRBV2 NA CASSATVSNQPQHF TGTGCCAGCAGTGCTACGGTCAGCAATCAGCCCCAGCATTTT
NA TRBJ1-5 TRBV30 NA CAWGPAGNQPQHF TGTGCCTGGGGCCCAGCAGGCAATCAGCCCCAGCATTTT
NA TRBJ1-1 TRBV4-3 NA CASSHGEGTEAFF TGCGCCAGCAGCCACGGGGAGGGGACTGAAGCTTTCTTT
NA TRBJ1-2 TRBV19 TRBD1 CASNDARQGQPGGYTF TGTGCCAGTAACGACGCTCGACAGGGCCAACCGGGGGGCTACACCTTC
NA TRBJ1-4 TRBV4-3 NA CASSQTTGTNEKLFF TGCGCCAGCAGCCAAACAACAGGGACTAATGAAAAACTGTTTTTT
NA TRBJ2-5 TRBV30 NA CAWSPQRETQYF TGTGCCTGGAGTCCCCAAAGGGAGACCCAGTACTTC
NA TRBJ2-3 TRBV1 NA CTSSQDSQLSGVAVITDTQYF TGCACCAGCAGCCAAGACTCCCAACTTTCGGGGGTAGCGGTCATCACAGATACGCAGTATTTT
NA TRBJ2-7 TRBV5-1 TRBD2 CASSLVTSGTVEQYF TGCGCCAGCAGCTTAGTTACTAGCGGGACGGTCGAGCAGTACTTC